This entry lists 29 T cell receptor beta chains sequenced from one sample in a study of early T cells in non-severe SARS-CoV-2 infection. TCRdb itself ran the 5' RACE reads through MiXCR, one entry per CDR3 protein. Found here are around 55,000 distinct CDR3 sequences, approximately 13% of them singletons; the top ten hold 1.4%. The sample taken for sequencing was whole blood. These receptors were obtained from an adult who was a healthcare worker with PCR-confirmed SARS-CoV-2 infection or an uninfected control (not recorded which).

V usage is TRBV10-3 and J usage is TRBJ2-7; 8 positions agree with TRBD2. The CDR3 length is 14 residues. CDR1 is ENHRY, CDR2 SYGVKD, per germline. V was pared by 4 bases and J by 7 bases, with 9 bases of the junction left unmatched. The CDR3 sequence: CAISAFPGGAEQYF. In DNA, the CDR3 is TGTGCCATCAGTGCGTTCCCGGGAGGGGCTGAGCAGTACTTC.

This clonotype showed up many times. The chain employs TRBV7-6 and TRBJ1-2; TRBD1 agrees at 7 bases. The length of the CDR3 is 15 residues. Germline loops: CDR1 SGHVS, CDR2 FNYEAQ. Trimming at V came to 5 bases and at J to 4 bases, leaving 10 bases not matched to a gene. CDR3 loop: CASSPHTGDVYGYTF. DNA for the CDR3: TGTGCCAGCAGCCCCCATACAGGGGATGTCTATGGCTACACCTTC.

This clonotype was seen ten or more times. This sequence joins TRBV14 and TRBJ2-5; 10 nucleotides match TRBD1. The CDR3 is 16 amino acids. Germline trimming cut 5 bases from V and 5 bases from J; bases unmatched to any gene: 11. Germline loops: CDR1 SGHDN, CDR2 FVKESK. This CDR3 reads CASSSRTGGSRETQYF. CDR3 sequence (DNA): TGTGCCAGCAGCAGTCGGACAGGGGGGTCCCGTGAGACCCAGTACTTC.

The chain uses TRBV20-1 and TRBJ1-6; the match to TRBD1 covers 7 bases. Germline CDR1 reads DFQATT; CDR2 reads SNEGSKA (reference sequence). This CDR3 contains 14 residues. Losses at the gene ends were 4 bases for V and 7 bases for J; bases not matched to a gene: 7. The CDR3, as DNA: TGCAGTGCTACCCCGGGACAGATGAATTCACCCCTCCACTTT. This encodes CSATPGQMNSPLHF.

The rearrangement links TRBV3-1 to TRBJ1-2; TRBD1 matches at 7 bases. CDR1 and CDR2 (germline): LGHDT, YNNKEL (reference sequence). With V trimmed by 0 bases and J by 8 bases, 6 bases remained unmatched. CDR3 length equals 14 residues. The CDR3 bases are TGTGCCAGCAGCCAAGAATGGGACAGAGCGGGCTACACCTTC. It is translated as CASSQEWDRAGYTF.

In its sample, this clonotype was seen many times. This chain uses TRBV7-3 with TRBJ2-3, with 11 bases that match TRBD2. The V gene's germline CDR1 is SGHTA and CDR2 FQGTGA. V was clipped by 5 bases and J by 3 bases; unmatched bases: 7. The CDR3 is 16 amino acids. The CDR3 spells CASSPSLAGGTDTQYF. The CDR3 region has the DNA TGTGCCAGCAGCCCCAGCCTAGCGGGGGGAACAGATACGCAGTATTTT.

This clonotype was detected many times. The CDR3 nucleotides read TGTGCCAGCAGCGTTTGGGGACGGAATAATGAAAAACTGTTTTTT. Residues: CASSVWGRNNEKLFF. V usage is TRBV9 and J usage is TRBJ1-4; a possible D gene is TRBD1 (5 bases). The ends were cut back, 2 bases at V and 4 bases at J, with 12 bases in the middle. This CDR3 spans 15 amino acids. The germline V gene encodes CDR1 SGDLS and CDR2 YYNGEE.

CDR3 region: CASSLAGQDFEQYF. CDR3 DNA sequence: TGTGCCAGCAGTTTAGCGGGACAGGATTTCGAGCAGTACTTC. This chain links TRBV12-3 or TRBV12-4 with TRBJ2-7, with 8 bases matching TRBD1. This CDR3 contains 14 residues. With V trimmed by 0 bases and J by 6 bases, 4 bases remained unmatched.

The CDR3 DNA reads as TGTGCCAGCAGCTTCGTGACAGGGGGCGATGAGCAGTACTTC. Protein sequence: CASSFVTGGDEQYF. V usage is TRBV7-6 and J usage is TRBJ2-7; 10 bases line up with TRBD1. Germline V gives CDR1 SGHVS, CDR2 FNYEAQ. The CDR3 covers 14 residues. Trimming cost V 3 bases and J 7 bases; bases outside gene matches: 6.

This clonotype was seen a handful of times. The chain employs TRBV29-1 and TRBJ2-7, with 7 positions matching TRBD2. After removal of 3 bases from V and 3 bases from J, the junction contained 5 bases not matched to a gene. The CDR3 is 13 residues long. Germline-derived CDR1 and CDR2 are SQVTM and ANQGSEA. The chain's CDR3 is CSVEPGEGYEQYF. The DNA of the CDR3 is TGCAGCGTTGAGCCGGGGGAGGGCTACGAGCAGTACTTC.

The table lists this clonotype with a few counts. The chain carries TRBV10-1 and TRBJ1-5; D possibly corresponds to TRBD1 (5 bases). The CDR3 sequence is 17 residues long. Germline V CDR1 and CDR2: WNHNN, SYGVQD (reference sequence). Trimming shortened V by 0 bases and J by 0 bases, and 12 bases separated the two germline ends. The CDR3 nucleotides read TGCGCCAGCAGTGAGTCTGGGGGGGACCATAGCAATCAGCCCCAGCATTTT. Protein: CASSESGGDHSNQPQHF.

A few counts support this clonotype. The chain is built from TRBV5-6 and TRBJ2-3; unclear D gene. In germline, CDR1 is SGHDT, CDR2 YYEEEE. The V and J ends lost 3 bases and 0 bases respectively, with 14 bases between them. The CDR3 contains 16 residues. The CDR3 bases are TGTGCCAGCAGCTCCGAGGACGGATCTAGCACAGATACGCAGTATTTT. Translation: CASSSEDGSSTDTQYF.

This clonotype was counted a few times. The V call is TRBV14, the J call TRBJ2-7, with 10 bases matching TRBD2. The CDR3 runs to 20 residues. Germline V gene data show CDR1 as SGHDN and CDR2 as FVKESK. With 0 bases clipped from V and 0 bases from J, the junction kept 14 bases outside the gene matches. The CDR3 DNA follows: TGTGCCAGCAGCCAAGAGAGTCTGGTAGCGGGGGGAACTATCTCCTACGAGCAGTACTTC. Translated: CASSQESLVAGGTISYEQYF.

The gene calls are TRBV6-1 and TRBJ2-5, with D perhaps TRBD2 (7 bases). Looked up from germline, CDR1 is MNHNS and CDR2 is SASEGT. The CDR3 loop spans 16 amino acids. V lost 6 bases to trimming and J lost 0 bases, with 17 bases between them. The CDR3 DNA is TGTGCCAGCAGATTGATCGGGGGGCCGAACCAAGAGACCCAGTACTTC. Its translation is CASRLIGGPNQETQYF.

The V call is TRBV2, the J call TRBJ2-7; the D is unclear. V was pared by 8 bases and J by 0 bases, with 11 bases between. The germline V gene has CDR1 SNHLY and CDR2 FYNNEI. The CDR3 is made up of 13 amino acids. The CDR3 here is CASCWVSSYEQYF. The CDR3 nucleotides are TGTGCCAGCTGTTGGGTGAGCTCCTACGAGCAGTACTTC. Full variable domain (remainder filled in from reference TRBV2 and TRBJ2-7): EPEVTQTPSHQVTQMGQEVILRCVPISNHLYFYWYRQILGQKVEFLVSFYNNEISEKSEIFDDQFSVERPDGSNFTLKIRSTKLEDSAMYFCASCWVSSYEQYFGPGTRLTVT.

The chain combines TRBV6-6 with TRBJ2-1, with TRBD2 as a possible D gene (6 bases). V lost 5 bases and J lost 7, with 18 bases in between. This CDR3 has 15 residues. Germline V lookup: CDR1 MNHNY, CDR2 SVGAGI (reference sequence). The CDR3 region is CASSPTRGGRNEQFF. For the CDR3, the DNA is TGTGCCAGCAGTCCGACTAGAGGTGGCAGGAATGAGCAGTTCTTC.

This clonotype was seen many times. A read error may account for a junction end that differs from germline. V usage is TRBV7-7 and J usage is TRBJ2-3, with 8 bases aligning to TRBD1. Looked up from germline, CDR1 is SSHAT and CDR2 is FNYEAQ (reference sequence). This CDR3 has 15 amino acids. CDR3 nucleotide sequence: TGTGCTAGCAGCCTCCTGGACAGGGAGACAGATACGCAGTATTTT. Its protein is CASSLLDRETDTQYF. The entire variable domain, with the rest obtained from reference TRBV7-7 and TRBJ2-3, is as follows: GAGVSQSPRYKVTKRGQDVTLRCDPISSHATLYWYQQALGQGPEFLTYFNYEAQPDKSGLPSDRFSAERPEGSISTLTIQRTEQRDSAMYRCASSLLDRETDTQYFGPGTRLTVL.

This clonotype was detected many times. The chain joins TRBV7-8 to TRBJ2-7, with 16 positions matching TRBD2. V lost 5 bases to trimming and J lost 7 bases; unmatched junction nucleotides: 2. The CDR3 covers 14 residues. Per the germline V gene, CDR1 is SGHVS and CDR2 is FQNEAQ. In DNA form, the CDR3 reads TGTGCCAGCAGCCCGGGACTAGCGGGGGGGGAGCAGTACTTC. Encoded protein: CASSPGLAGGEQYF.

This clonotype was observed many times. The rearrangement links TRBV7-9 to TRBJ1-3; D might be TRBD1 (5 bases). V dropped 1 base and J dropped 4 bases, with 11 bases sitting between them. Germline CDR1 reads SEHNR; CDR2 reads FQNEAQ (reference sequence). The CDR3 covers 15 residues. The CDR3 loop reads CASSLVQGSGNTIYF. In DNA form, the CDR3 reads TGTGCCAGCAGCTTAGTGCAGGGATCCGGAAACACCATATATTTT.

The table lists this clonotype with a few counts. This chain joins TRBV20-1 and TRBJ1-2, with D perhaps TRBD1 (6 bases). The CDR3 runs 18 residues. Germline CDR1 DFQATT, CDR2 SNEGSKA (reference sequence). V was clipped by 3 bases and J by 2 bases, with 25 bases between them. This CDR3 is CSASGGGPKTPINYGYTF. The CDR3 coding sequence is TGCAGTGCTAGCGGAGGGGGACCTAAGACCCCCATCAACTATGGCTACACCTTC.

The V and J genes are TRBV18 and TRBJ2-7; 8 bases fit TRBD2. V shed 0 bases, J shed 0 bases, and the junction held 1 base outside the gene matches. Germline CDR1 reads KGHSH; CDR2 reads LQKENI. The CDR3 is 15 amino acids. DNA of the CDR3: TGTGCCAGCTCACCACCCGGGAGGGACTCCTACGAGCAGTACTTC. Its translation: CASSPPGRDSYEQYF.

This clonotype has more than one count but fewer than ten. The V gene is TRBV30, the J gene TRBJ2-3; D is ambiguous. This CDR3 region has 12 residues. CDR1 GTSNPN and CDR2 SVGIG come from the germline V gene (reference sequence). V lost 5 bases and J 3 bases, leaving 9 bases between the germline ends. CDR3 bases: TGTGCCTGGGAGTCCGGAACAGATACGCAGTATTTT. It specifies CAWESGTDTQYF.

This clonotype was counted at least ten times. The chain uses TRBV12-3 or TRBV12-4 and TRBJ1-4; D possibly corresponds to TRBD1 (5 bases). The CDR3 extends over 16 amino acids. V was cut by 3 bases and J by 7 bases, with 18 bases left in between. The CDR3 loop is CASSFATGRGVEKLFF. The CDR3 DNA sequence: TGTGCCAGCAGTTTCGCCACCGGACGGGGGGTTGAAAAACTGTTTTTT.

CDR3 sequence reads: CASSQGLGLADTQYF. DNA for the CDR3: TGTGCCAGCAGCCAAGGCCTGGGACTAGCAGATACGCAGTATTTT. This chain joins TRBV7-3 and TRBJ2-3; 8 bases map to TRBD2. With 5 bases clipped from V and 4 bases from J, the junction kept 8 bases outside the gene matches. Germline V gene lookup returns CDR1 SGHTA and CDR2 FQGTGA. The CDR3 has 15 amino acids.

This clonotype has ten or more counts. The genes are TRBV12-3 or TRBV12-4 and TRBJ2-3, with D possibly being TRBD1 or TRBD2 (6 bases each). This CDR3 spans 15 amino acids. V lost 4 bases and J lost 6, with 17 bases in between. The CDR3 DNA reads TGTGCCAGCAGTTCCTTTTGGGGGGCCACGGATACGCAGTATTTT. This sequence encodes CASSSFWGATDTQYF.

A few counts support this clonotype. V and J are TRBV10-2 and TRBJ1-6; D remains ambiguous. V dropped 2 bases and J dropped 6 bases, with 14 bases sitting between them. The CDR3 is 16 residues long. Germline CDR1 is WSHSY and CDR2 is SAAADI. This CDR3 reads CASSEVPFGVNSPLHF. The CDR3, as DNA: TGCGCCAGCAGTGAGGTTCCGTTTGGGGTTAATTCACCCCTCCACTTT.

This clonotype was counted between two and nine times. The rearrangement links TRBV6-5 to TRBJ2-7; D remains unclear. This CDR3 is built from 15 residues. V shed 4 bases and J shed 2 bases, with 15 bases lying between them. In germline, CDR1 is MNHEY, CDR2 SVGAGI. CDR3 DNA: TGTGCCAGCAGTTCGAAACCCACACCCCCCTACGAGCAGTACTTC. This sequence encodes CASSSKPTPPYEQYF.

The rearrangement links TRBV20-1 to TRBJ2-1; 12 nucleotides agree with TRBD2. Unmatched junction bases numbered 8, after V lost 8 bases and J lost 6 bases. This CDR3 region has 14 residues. The germline V gene has CDR1 DFQATT and CDR2 SNEGSKA (reference sequence). CDR3 region: CSFRLAGAPNEQFF. CDR3 DNA sequence: TGCAGTTTTCGACTAGCGGGGGCCCCCAATGAGCAGTTCTTC.

V and J are TRBV6-2 or TRBV6-3 and TRBJ2-5; 10 bases match TRBD2. Germline values: CDR1 MNHEY, CDR2 SVGEGT. The CDR3 runs to 15 residues. The trim removed 3 bases at V and 5 bases at J, leaving 6 bases unmatched. CDR3 in amino acids: CASSYSGTSVETQYF. For the CDR3, the DNA is TGTGCCAGCAGTTATTCCGGGACTAGCGTGGAGACCCAGTACTTC.